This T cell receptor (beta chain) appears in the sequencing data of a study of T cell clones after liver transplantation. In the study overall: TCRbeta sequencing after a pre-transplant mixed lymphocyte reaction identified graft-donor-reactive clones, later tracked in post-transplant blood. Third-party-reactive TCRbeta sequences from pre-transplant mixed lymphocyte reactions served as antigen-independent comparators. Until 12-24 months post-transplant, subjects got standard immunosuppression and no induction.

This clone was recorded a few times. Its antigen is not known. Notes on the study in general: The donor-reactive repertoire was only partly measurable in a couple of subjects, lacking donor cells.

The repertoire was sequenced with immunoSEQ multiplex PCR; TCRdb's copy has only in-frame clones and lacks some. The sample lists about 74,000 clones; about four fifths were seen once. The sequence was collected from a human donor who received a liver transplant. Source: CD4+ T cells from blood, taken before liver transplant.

As DNA, the CDR3 is TGTGCCAGCAGTCGGATGGGGCCGGACGAGCAGTACTTC. This encodes CASSRMGPDEQYF. V is TRBV7-8 and J is TRBJ2-7, with a weak D call TRBD1 (5 bases). CDR1 SGHVS and CDR2 FQNEAQ come from the germline V gene. The CDR3 length is 13 residues. V was clipped by 6 bases and J by 5 bases, with 14 bases between them. Looking up the rest from reference TRBV7-8 and TRBJ2-7 gives the full variable domain: GAGVSQSPRYKVAKRGQDVALRCDPISGHVSLFWYQQALGQGPEFLTYFQNEAQLDKSGLPSDRFFAERPEGSVSTLKIQRTQQEDSAVYLCASSRMGPDEQYFGPGTRLTVT.